One and the same sample provided the 26 T cell receptor beta chains below, sequenced in a study of cytomegalovirus exposure and HLA in healthy donors. PCR was performed using 60 Vbeta and 13 Jbeta primers. Sequencing used immunoSEQ multiplex PCR; TCRdb keeps in-frame clones, though not all of them. The profile shows 95,000 to 130,000 clones, roughly 79% of them singletons. The sample taken for sequencing was PBMCs. These receptors were collected from a woman under 40 in good health and CMV-seronegative.

The V call is TRBV28, the J call TRBJ1-5; D may be TRBD1 (5 bases). This CDR3 has 16 amino acids. Germline V gene sequence: CDR1 MDHEN, CDR2 SYDVKM. The V and J ends lost 6 bases and 3 bases respectively, with 18 bases between them. The CDR3, as DNA: TGTGCCAGCAGACCTGGATGGGGGGAGGACAATCAGCCCCAGCATTTT. Its protein is CASRPGWGEDNQPQHF.

The chain has TRBV7-2 and TRBJ2-7; 9 nucleotides agree with TRBD1. The V and J ends lost 11 bases and 3 bases, in that order; junction bases with no gene match: 11. The CDR3 extends over 14 amino acids. The germline V gene has CDR1 SGHTA and CDR2 FQGNSA. The CDR3 loop is CASRNGGQGYEQYF. CDR3 in DNA: TGTGCCTCCAGAAATGGGGGACAGGGCTACGAGCAGTACTTC.

V and J are TRBV4-3 and TRBJ2-1; 10 bases are a match to TRBD2. The CDR3 runs to 17 residues. CDR1 and CDR2 from the germline V gene are LGHNA and YSLEER. After removal of 2 bases from V and 3 bases from J, the junction contained 7 bases not matched to a gene. CDR3 sequence: CASSQSRTSGDYNEQFF. For the CDR3, the DNA is TGCGCCAGCAGCCAATCCCGGACTAGCGGAGACTACAATGAGCAGTTCTTC.

The V and J genes are TRBV9 and TRBJ2-3; TRBD2 is a possible D gene (6 bases). Germline values: CDR1 SGDLS, CDR2 YYNGEE. The CDR3 sequence is 15 residues long. V was trimmed by 0 bases and J by 2 bases, leaving 10 bases between them. The DNA for the CDR3 is TGTGCCAGCAGCGTAGGGGTAGCGGACACAGATACGCAGTATTTT. Translating it yields CASSVGVADTDTQYF.

This chain connects TRBV6-5 to TRBJ2-5; 9 bases are a match to TRBD2. The assigned J gene may be wrong: the sequence end matches TRBJ2-7 better. The germline CDR1 and CDR2 sequences are MNHEY and SVGAGI. This CDR3 is built from 14 residues. CDR3: CASSYGREGYEQYF. The CDR3 DNA reads TGTGCCAGCAGTTACGGGCGGGAGGGCTACGAGCAGTACTTC.

The chain is built from TRBV19 and TRBJ1-5; maybe TRBD1 (5 bases). There are 13 residues in the CDR3. CDR1 LNHDA and CDR2 SQIVND come from the germline V gene (reference sequence). V was clipped by 5 bases and J by 8 bases, with 13 bases between them. CDR3 amino acids: CASSGQGKEPQHF. The CDR3 nucleotides read TGTGCCAGTAGTGGGCAGGGAAAAGAGCCCCAGCATTTT. Looking up the rest from reference TRBV19 and TRBJ1-5 gives the full variable domain: DGGITQSPKYLFRKEGQNVTLSCEQNLNHDAMYWYRQDPGQGLRLIYYSQIVNDFQKGDIAEGYSVSREKKESFPLTVTSAQKNPTAFYLCASSGQGKEPQHFGDGTRLSIL.

The gene calls are TRBV5-6 and TRBJ2-1, with D maybe TRBD1 (6 bases). The CDR3 totals 12 residues. The germline gives CDR1 SGHDT, CDR2 YYEEEE. The germline V and J ends were trimmed by 4 bases and 10 bases, with 12 bases remaining between them. CDR3 coding DNA: TGTGCCAGCAGCCAAGGGGGTGGCGAGCAGTTCTTC. It yields the protein CASSQGGGEQFF. The full variable domain, completed using reference TRBV5-6 and TRBJ2-1, is DAGVTQSPTHLIKTRGQQVTLRCSPKSGHDTVSWYQQALGQGPQFIFQYYEEEERQRGNFPDRFSGHQFPNYSSELNVNALLLGDSALYLCASSQGGGEQFFGPGTRLTVL.

The V and J genes are TRBV18 and TRBJ1-4, with 10 bases lining up with TRBD1. The V and J ends lost 3 bases and 8 bases, in that order; junction bases with no gene match: 9. The CDR3 is 16 amino acids. CDR1 and CDR2 from the germline V gene are KGHSH and LQKENI. CDR3 protein: CASSPSVGTGEEKLFF. CDR3 in DNA: TGTGCCAGCTCACCTTCTGTCGGGACAGGGGAAGAAAAACTGTTTTTT.

The genes are TRBV19 and TRBJ1-3, with D unresolved. The CDR3 sequence is 16 residues long. The V end was cut by 1 base, the J end by 2 bases, with 12 bases between. Germline V gene lookup returns CDR1 LNHDA and CDR2 SQIVND (reference sequence). The CDR3 DNA sequence: TGTGCCAGTAGTATAGTTTCTGGAGGAACTGGAAACACCATATATTTT. Its protein is CASSIVSGGTGNTIYF.

This chain uses TRBV30 with TRBJ2-5; D not resolved. The CDR3 runs 13 residues. Germline V CDR1 and CDR2: GTSNPN, SVGIG (reference sequence). Trimming stripped 2 bases from V and 2 bases from J, with 9 bases between. CDR3 nucleotides: TGTGCCTGGAGTATTACCGAGCAAGAGACCCAGTACTTC. This codes for CAWSITEQETQYF.

This chain joins TRBV19 and TRBJ2-1, with TRBD2 identical over 8 bases. This CDR3 spans 15 amino acids. V was clipped by 4 bases and J by 7 bases; unmatched bases: 9. The germline gives CDR1 LNHDA, CDR2 SQIVND (reference sequence). The CDR3 reads CASSKWLAGKNEQFF. Here the CDR3 DNA reads TGTGCCAGTAGTAAGTGGCTAGCGGGTAAGAATGAGCAGTTCTTC. Full variable domain (remainder filled in from reference TRBV19 and TRBJ2-1): DGGITQSPKYLFRKEGQNVTLSCEQNLNHDAMYWYRQDPGQGLRLIYYSQIVNDFQKGDIAEGYSVSREKKESFPLTVTSAQKNPTAFYLCASSKWLAGKNEQFFGPGTRLTVL.

V gene TRBV28 combines with J gene TRBJ1-1, with D maybe TRBD1 (5 bases). The CDR3 consists of 15 residues. V gave up 4 bases and J gave up 1 base, with 13 bases separating them. Germline loops: CDR1 MDHEN, CDR2 SYDVKM. CDR3 sequence (DNA): TGTGCCAGCAGTTCTCTAGACAGAAAGAACACTGAAGCTTTCTTT. Translating gives CASSSLDRKNTEAFF.

This chain joins TRBV7-2 and TRBJ2-5, with 11 bases fitting TRBD1. Germline CDR1 is SGHTA and CDR2 is FQGNSA. After removal of 4 bases from V and 14 bases from J, the junction contained 15 bases not matched to a gene. This CDR3 has 15 residues. The CDR3 here is CASSSLTGDRGGDYF. The CDR3 DNA is TGTGCCAGCAGCTCATTAACCGGGGACAGGGGGGGAGACTACTTC.

The V call is TRBV7-9, the J call TRBJ2-1, with D perhaps matching TRBD1 (6 bases). The germline V gene has CDR1 SEHNR and CDR2 FQNEAQ (reference sequence). V lost 3 bases and J lost 5, with 14 bases in between. The CDR3 loop spans 15 amino acids. The CDR3 here is CASSLGLGGNNEQFF. As DNA, the CDR3 is TGTGCCAGCAGCTTGGGGTTAGGGGGAAACAATGAGCAGTTCTTC.

This chain links TRBV20-1 with TRBJ1-2, with D hard to call. V lost 3 bases, J lost 3 bases, and 2 bases lay in between. This CDR3 contains 10 residues. Germline loops: CDR1 DFQATT, CDR2 SNEGSKA (reference sequence). CDR3 loop: CSASDYGYTF. The CDR3 DNA sequence: TGCAGTGCTAGCGACTATGGCTACACCTTC.

The chain links TRBV7-2 to TRBJ1-3; D is unresolved. Trimming took 4 bases from V and 0 from J, leaving 13 bases between them. The germline CDR1 and CDR2 sequences are SGHTA and FQGNSA. This CDR3 has 16 residues. As DNA, the CDR3 is TGTGCCAGCAGCTCTAGACTCGGAGTCTCTGGAAACACCATATATTTT. Protein sequence: CASSSRLGVSGNTIYF.

This clone was recorded a few times. The J gene is TRBJ2-7, the V gene TRBV28, with D uncertain. Trimming removed 5 bases from V and 12 bases from J, with 17 bases in between. In germline, CDR1 is MDHEN, CDR2 SYDVKM. The CDR3 runs to 12 residues. The CDR3 DNA is TGTGCCAGCAGTCCTTCGGGTAGAGCAGTGTACTTC. Translation: CASSPSGRAVYF.

J is TRBJ2-5 and V is TRBV27, with D possibly matching TRBD1 (6 bases). Deletions cut 6 bases from V and 5 bases from J, with 16 bases between. The CDR3 is made up of 14 amino acids. Looked up from germline, CDR1 is MNHEY and CDR2 is SMNVEV (reference sequence). CDR3 residues: CASRFVGARETQYF. CDR3 DNA: TGTGCCAGCAGATTCGTGGGGGCGCGGGAGACCCAGTACTTC.

The chain employs TRBV19 and TRBJ1-5; no clear D. The CDR3 runs 15 residues. Germline-derived CDR1 and CDR2 are LNHDA and SQIVND (reference sequence). V was shortened by 6 bases and J by 2 bases, with 14 bases between the two germline ends. Here the CDR3 reads CASRPALGGNQPQHF. Written as DNA, the CDR3 is TGTGCCAGTAGGCCCGCGTTGGGAGGCAATCAGCCCCAGCATTTT.

J is TRBJ2-1 and V is TRBV5-3; D gene uncertain. TRBV5-3 is an open reading frame whose function is uncertain. The CDR3 covers 12 residues. Trimming removed 2 bases at V and 8 bases at J, with 8 bases between. The chain's CDR3 is CARSLGDYEQFF. For the CDR3, the DNA is TGTGCCAGAAGCTTAGGAGACTATGAGCAGTTCTTC.

The chain is built from TRBV5-8 and TRBJ2-5; a weak D match, TRBD2 (6 bases). CDR1 and CDR2 (germline): SGHTS, YDEGEE. This CDR3 comprises 13 residues. V dropped 9 bases and J dropped 4 bases, with 16 bases sitting between them. The CDR3 loop reads CATTPWGVETQYF. CDR3 sequence (DNA): TGTGCCACTACTCCTTGGGGGGTAGAGACCCAGTACTTC.

Here the CDR3 DNA reads TGTGCCAGCAGCCGACCGGGACAGGGTGGCGAGCAGTACTTC. Translating it yields CASSRPGQGGEQYF. The genes are TRBV11-2 and TRBJ2-7, with TRBD1 identical over 9 bases. The CDR3 is 14 residues long. CDR1 and CDR2 (germline): SGHAT, FQNNGV. V gave up 5 bases and J gave up 6 bases; unmatched junction bases: 8.

This chain uses TRBV27 with TRBJ2-3; 9 bases agree with TRBD2. Germline trimming cut 8 bases from V and 1 base from J; bases unmatched to any gene: 10. CDR1 is MNHEY and CDR2 is SMNVEV in the germline V gene (reference sequence). The CDR3 has 16 amino acids. CDR3 nucleotides: TGTGCCAGCTCTCAGGTAGCGGGAGTCGGCACAGATACGCAGTATTTT. This encodes CASSQVAGVGTDTQYF.

The chain is built from TRBV6-1 and TRBJ1-1; the D gene is possibly TRBD1 (6 bases). V lost 8 bases, J lost 1 base, and 11 bases lay in between. CDR1 and CDR2 from the germline V gene are MNHNS and SASEGT. The CDR3 is 13 residues long. The CDR3 region is CASRPTGNTEAFF. In DNA, the CDR3 is TGTGCCAGCCGTCCGACAGGGAACACTGAAGCTTTCTTT.

The DNA of the CDR3 is TGTGCCAGCAGCTTGACTAGCGGGAGAGGAGATACGCAGTATTTT. The encoded protein is CASSLTSGRGDTQYF. The chain recombines TRBV5-6 with TRBJ2-3, with TRBD2 matching over 11 bases. In germline, CDR1 is SGHDT, CDR2 YYEEEE. This CDR3 has 15 amino acids. V gave up 1 base and J gave up 5 bases; unmatched junction bases: 3.

The chain combines TRBV10-3 with TRBJ1-2, with a tentative D call TRBD1 (5 bases). Germline values: CDR1 ENHRY, CDR2 SYGVKD. V lost 2 bases, J lost 5 bases, and 15 bases lay in between. This CDR3 comprises 15 residues. The DNA of the CDR3 is TGTGCCATCAGTGAGAATGGAGGGGAGGGGTATGGCTACACCTTC. Translating it yields CAISENGGEGYGYTF.